The 21 T cell receptor beta chains listed next were all sequenced from one sample in a study of T cells in localized non-small cell lung cancer. The assay was immunoSEQ multiplex PCR, and TCRdb's table has in-frame clones only and misses some. The sample lists about 79,000 clones, around four fifths occurring once. This sample comprised peripheral blood, obtained before any cancer treatment. Every receptor here comes from a female donor of 60 years or more with stage I lung adenocarcinoma.

This chain connects TRBV5-1 to TRBJ1-1; the D gene is possibly TRBD1 (5 bases). V lost 3 bases and J 4 bases, leaving 13 bases between the germline ends. The germline gives CDR1 SGHRS, CDR2 YFSETQ. CDR3 length: 14 amino acids. In nucleotides, the CDR3 is TGCGCCAGCAGCTACCAGGGCCGGAGCACTGAAGCTTTCTTT. As protein: CASSYQGRSTEAFF.

This chain links TRBV7-9 with TRBJ2-1; 11 bases line up with TRBD2. This CDR3 is 14 amino acids long. V lost 2 bases to trimming and J lost 12 bases; unmatched junction nucleotides: 6. Germline CDR1 SEHNR, CDR2 FQNEAQ (reference sequence). This chain's CDR3 is CASSLTLAGAWQFF. CDR3 coding DNA: TGTGCCAGCAGCTTAACACTAGCGGGAGCTTGGCAGTTCTTC. Full variable domain (missing parts from reference TRBV7-9 and TRBJ2-1): DTGVSQNPRHKITKRGQNVTFRCDPISEHNRLYWYRQTLGQGPEFLTYFQNEAQLEKSRLLSDRFSAERPKGSFSTLEIQRTEQGDSAMYLCASSLTLAGAWQFFGPGTRLTVL.

J is TRBJ2-7 and V is TRBV6-1, with D perhaps given as TRBD1 or TRBD2 (6 bases each). The CDR3 consists of 14 residues. V was cut by 10 bases and J by 0 bases, with 16 bases left in between. Germline CDR1 MNHNS, CDR2 SASEGT. The CDR3 DNA follows: TGTGCCACCAGAGGGGGGTGGGGCTCCTACGAGCAGTACTTC. Translation: CATRGGWGSYEQYF.

The CDR3 nucleotides read TGTGCCTGGAGTGTACAAGCATATACGCAGTATTTT. It codes for CAWSVQAYTQYF. The gene calls are TRBV30 and TRBJ2-3; D is uncertain. Germline V gene data show CDR1 as GTSNPN and CDR2 as SVGIG (reference sequence). The CDR3 is 12 residues long. V lost 0 bases, J lost 7 bases, and 8 bases lay in between.

The chain uses TRBV6-5 and TRBJ2-4, with a possible D match to TRBD2 (6 bases). V dropped 5 bases and J dropped 10 bases, with 18 bases sitting between them. Germline V gene data show CDR1 as MNHEY and CDR2 as SVGAGI. The CDR3 has 14 amino acids. CDR3 DNA: TGTGCCAGCAGTCAACCGGGACTGGGGGGAATTCAGTACTTC. As protein: CASSQPGLGGIQYF.

V is TRBV9 and J is TRBJ2-3; D not resolved. The V end lost 3 bases, the J end lost 6 bases, and 8 bases lay between the germline ends. Germline V gene sequence: CDR1 SGDLS, CDR2 YYNGEE. The CDR3 consists of 12 residues. The CDR3 region has the DNA TGTGCCAGCAGCGGCCGATACGATACGCAGTATTTT. The encoded protein is CASSGRYDTQYF.

Only one count was recorded for this clone. V usage is TRBV19 and J usage is TRBJ1-2, with D possibly TRBD1 on 5 matching bases. The CDR3 length is 13 residues. V was trimmed by 3 bases and J by 1 base, leaving 6 bases between them. CDR1 and CDR2 (germline): LNHDA, SQIVND (reference sequence). The CDR3 nucleotides read TGTGCCAGTAGTATGGGGGGTAACTATGGCTACACCTTC. Translated, it gives CASSMGGNYGYTF.

This chain links TRBV5-6 with TRBJ1-1, with D uncertain. There are 14 residues in the CDR3. Trimming cost V 3 bases and J 1 base, with 10 bases left between them. The germline gives CDR1 SGHDT, CDR2 YYEEEE. This chain's CDR3 is CASSSLYRNTEAFF. CDR3 DNA: TGTGCCAGCAGCTCACTGTACAGGAACACTGAAGCTTTCTTT.

The chain links TRBV11-2 to TRBJ1-1, with D tentatively TRBD1 (5 bases). Germline V gene sequence: CDR1 SGHAT, CDR2 FQNNGV. CDR3 size: 15 residues. Trimming removed 6 bases at V and 5 bases at J, with 19 bases between. DNA for the CDR3: TGTGCCAGCAGTGGGACCGCGGGGTCGAGGACTGAAGCTTTCTTT. Translation gives CASSGTAGSRTEAFF.

This sequence joins TRBV28 and TRBJ1-2; no definite D call. This CDR3 spans 14 amino acids. Trimming pared 7 bases from V and 6 bases from J, leaving 18 bases between. The V gene's germline CDR1 is MDHEN and CDR2 SYDVKM. The CDR3 DNA is TGTGCCAGCACCCAATCGGGTGGGCCTAATGGCTACACCTTC. Its translation is CASTQSGGPNGYTF.

The genes are TRBV25-1 and TRBJ2-1, with 8 bases fitting TRBD2. This CDR3 spans 15 amino acids. Germline CDR1 MGHDK, CDR2 SYGVNS. V was pared by 3 bases and J by 9 bases, with 10 bases of the junction left unmatched. The CDR3 bases are TGTGCCAGCAGTGAGCCGGGACTAGTAGGGGTTGAGCAGTTCTTC. This codes for CASSEPGLVGVEQFF.

The chain uses TRBV5-6 and TRBJ1-5, with 7 bases fitting TRBD1. The junction had 6 bases not matched to a gene; V was cut back by 4 bases and J by 2 bases. From germline, CDR1 is SGHDT and CDR2 YYEEEE. This CDR3 has 15 residues. The CDR3 DNA reads as TGTGCCAGCAGCCCCTCAGGGGGAGGCAATCAGCCCCAGCATTTT. Protein product: CASSPSGGGNQPQHF.

The chain carries TRBV7-8 and TRBJ1-1, with D unresolved. V dropped 0 bases and J dropped 5 bases, with 7 bases sitting between them. This CDR3 comprises 13 residues. CDR1 and CDR2 from the germline V gene are SGHVS and FQNEAQ. The CDR3 is CASSLARATEAFF. CDR3 DNA sequence: TGTGCCAGCAGCTTAGCGCGGGCGACTGAAGCTTTCTTT.

This clone was found once. The chain carries TRBV6-6 and TRBJ1-6; D gene unclear. Looked up from germline, CDR1 is MNHNY and CDR2 is SVGAGI (reference sequence). The V end was cut by 1 base, the J end by 4 bases, with 11 bases between. The CDR3 runs 16 residues. The CDR3 loop is CASSYWVGSYNSPLHF. Written as DNA, the CDR3 is TGTGCCAGCAGTTACTGGGTGGGGAGTTATAATTCACCCCTCCACTTT.

This clone turned up a few times. The chain joins TRBV18 to TRBJ1-1; 7 nucleotides agree with TRBD1. This CDR3 has 13 residues. J was trimmed by 6 bases and V by 3 bases; bases with no gene match: 4. Per the germline V gene, CDR1 is KGHSH and CDR2 is LQKENI. The CDR3 nucleotides are TGTGCCAGCTCACCCGGGACAGCCCCTGAAGCTTTCTTT. Its protein is CASSPGTAPEAFF. The full variable domain, rest sourced from reference TRBV18 and TRBJ1-1, is NAGVMQNPRHLVRRRGQEARLRCSPMKGHSHVYWYRQLPEEGLKFMVYLQKENIIDESGMPKERFSAEFPKEGPSILRIQQVVRGDSAAYFCASSPGTAPEAFFGQGTRLTVV.

This chain links TRBV5-4 with TRBJ1-1; D possibly corresponds to TRBD1 (5 bases). V dropped 4 bases and J dropped 4 bases, with 17 bases sitting between them. From germline, CDR1 is SGHNT and CDR2 YYREEE (reference sequence). This CDR3 spans 15 amino acids. CDR3 coding DNA: TGTGCCAGCAGCAATCCCGGGACGGCCATCACTGAAGCTTTCTTT. Residues: CASSNPGTAITEAFF.

This clone was observed a handful of times. The chain carries TRBV11-2 and TRBJ2-7; 7 positions agree with TRBD1. The CDR3 is 14 residues long. Germline V gene data show CDR1 as SGHAT and CDR2 as FQNNGV. Trimming at V came to 7 bases and at J to 7 bases, leaving 13 bases not matched to a gene. CDR3 protein: CASTTSRGGREQYF. CDR3 nucleotides: TGTGCCAGCACCACCTCTCGAGGGGGCAGGGAGCAGTACTTC.

This chain links TRBV7-9 with TRBJ2-2; maybe TRBD2 (6 bases). V lost 3 bases and J 4 bases, leaving 9 bases between the germline ends. From germline, CDR1 is SEHNR and CDR2 FQNEAQ (reference sequence). CDR3 size: 14 residues. The CDR3 DNA is TGTGCCAGCAGCTTGGGGGGATTCACCGGGGAGCTGTTTTTT. This encodes CASSLGGFTGELFF.

CDR3 amino acids: CASRSLLGSGGETQYF. The CDR3 bases are TGTGCCAGCAGATCACTACTCGGGTCGGGGGGAGAGACCCAGTACTTC. This chain joins TRBV7-9 and TRBJ2-5; 7 positions match TRBD2. CDR3 length equals 16 residues. Trimming took 6 bases from V and 4 from J; bases not matched to a gene: 14. Germline V lookup: CDR1 SEHNR, CDR2 FQNEAQ (reference sequence).

The chain links TRBV7-9 to TRBJ2-2; the D gene is possibly TRBD2 (5 bases). Looked up from germline, CDR1 is SEHNR and CDR2 is FQNEAQ (reference sequence). The CDR3 has 16 amino acids. V was clipped by 1 base and J by 3 bases, with 12 bases between them. CDR3 coding DNA: TGTGCCAGCAGCTTAGGGAGGCAGGTGGACACCGGGGAGCTGTTTTTT. Protein: CASSLGRQVDTGELFF.

This chain joins TRBV10-1 and TRBJ1-1; the D gene is possibly TRBD1 (5 bases). Germline CDR1 is WNHNN and CDR2 is SYGVQD (reference sequence). V was pared by 8 bases and J by 1 base, with 20 bases between. The CDR3 covers 16 residues. CDR3 protein: CASPGLQGIGNTEAFF. The CDR3 nucleotides read TGCGCCAGCCCGGGGCTCCAGGGAATAGGGAACACTGAAGCTTTCTTT.